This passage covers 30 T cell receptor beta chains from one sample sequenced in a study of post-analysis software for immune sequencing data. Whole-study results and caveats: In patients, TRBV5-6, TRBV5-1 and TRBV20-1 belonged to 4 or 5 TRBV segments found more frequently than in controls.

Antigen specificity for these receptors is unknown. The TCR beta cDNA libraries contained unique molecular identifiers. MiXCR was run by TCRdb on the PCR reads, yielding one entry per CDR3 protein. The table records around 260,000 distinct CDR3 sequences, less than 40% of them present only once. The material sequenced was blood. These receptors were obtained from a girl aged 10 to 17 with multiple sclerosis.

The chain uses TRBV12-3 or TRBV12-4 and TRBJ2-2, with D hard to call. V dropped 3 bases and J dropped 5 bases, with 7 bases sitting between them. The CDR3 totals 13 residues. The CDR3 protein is CASSFEFTGELFF. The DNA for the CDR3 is TGTGCCAGCAGTTTTGAGTTTACCGGGGAGCTGTTTTTT.

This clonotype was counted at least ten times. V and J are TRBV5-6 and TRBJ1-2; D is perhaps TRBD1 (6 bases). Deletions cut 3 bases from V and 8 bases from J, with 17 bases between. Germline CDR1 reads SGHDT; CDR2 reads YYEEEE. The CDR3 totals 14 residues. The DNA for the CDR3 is TGTGCCAGCAGCTGGGACATGCCCGGAACGGGCTACACCTTC. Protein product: CASSWDMPGTGYTF.

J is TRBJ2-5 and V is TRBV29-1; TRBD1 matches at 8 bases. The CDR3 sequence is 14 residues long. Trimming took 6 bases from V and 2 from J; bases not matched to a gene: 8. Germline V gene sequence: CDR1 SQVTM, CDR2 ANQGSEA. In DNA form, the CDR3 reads TGCAGCGTGACCCGGACAGGGAGTCAAGAGACCCAGTACTTC. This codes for CSVTRTGSQETQYF.

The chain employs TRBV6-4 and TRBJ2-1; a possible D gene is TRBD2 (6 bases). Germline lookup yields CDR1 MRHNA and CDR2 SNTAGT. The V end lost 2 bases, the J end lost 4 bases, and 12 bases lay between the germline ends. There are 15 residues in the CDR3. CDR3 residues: CASSDEVGGYNEQFF. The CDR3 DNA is TGTGCCAGCAGTGACGAGGTGGGAGGTTACAATGAGCAGTTCTTC.

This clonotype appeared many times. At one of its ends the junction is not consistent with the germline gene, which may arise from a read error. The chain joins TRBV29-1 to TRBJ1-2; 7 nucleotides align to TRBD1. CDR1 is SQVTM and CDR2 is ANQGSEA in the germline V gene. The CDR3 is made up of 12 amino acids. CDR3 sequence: CSAEQGTHGYTF. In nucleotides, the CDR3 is TGCAGCGCTGAACAGGGGACCCATGGCTACACCTTC.

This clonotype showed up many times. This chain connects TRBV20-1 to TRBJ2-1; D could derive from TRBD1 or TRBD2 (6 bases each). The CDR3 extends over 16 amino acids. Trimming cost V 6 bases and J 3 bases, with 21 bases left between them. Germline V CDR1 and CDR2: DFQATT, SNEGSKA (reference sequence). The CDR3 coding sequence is TGCAGTGCCCTCTTGAGAGCGGAGGGGGGCTACAATGAGCAGTTCTTC. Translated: CSALLRAEGGYNEQFF.

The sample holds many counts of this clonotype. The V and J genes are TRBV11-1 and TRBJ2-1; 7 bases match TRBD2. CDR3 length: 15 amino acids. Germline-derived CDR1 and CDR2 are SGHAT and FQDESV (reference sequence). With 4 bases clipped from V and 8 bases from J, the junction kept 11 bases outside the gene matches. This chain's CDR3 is CASSSRGGSLDEQFF. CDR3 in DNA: TGTGCCAGCAGCTCGAGAGGCGGGAGCTTGGATGAGCAGTTCTTC. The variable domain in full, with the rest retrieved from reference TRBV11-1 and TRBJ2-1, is EAEVAQSPRYKITEKSQAVAFWCDPISGHATLYWYRQILGQGPELLVQFQDESVVDDSQLPKDRFSAERLKGVDSTLKIQPAELGDSAMYLCASSSRGGSLDEQFFGPGTRLTVL.

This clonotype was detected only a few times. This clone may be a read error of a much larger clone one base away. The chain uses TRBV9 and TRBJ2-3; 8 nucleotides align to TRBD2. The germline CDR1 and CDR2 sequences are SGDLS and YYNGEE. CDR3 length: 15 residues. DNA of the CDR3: TGTGCCGGCAGCGTCCGGGGGGGCGGCACAGATACGCAGTATTTT. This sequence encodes CAGSVRGGGTDTQYF.

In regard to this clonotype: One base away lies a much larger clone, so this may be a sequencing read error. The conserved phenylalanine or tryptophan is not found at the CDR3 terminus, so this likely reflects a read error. CDR3 in DNA: TGTGCCAGCAGCTTAATTCCTGGCGATGAGCAGTTCTTA. Translated, it gives CASSLIPGDEQFL. The chain couples TRBV7-3 to TRBJ2-1; D ambiguous. The ends were cut back, 1 base at V and 8 bases at J, with 9 bases in the middle. The germline V gene has CDR1 SGHTA and CDR2 FQGTGA. The length of the CDR3 is 13 residues.

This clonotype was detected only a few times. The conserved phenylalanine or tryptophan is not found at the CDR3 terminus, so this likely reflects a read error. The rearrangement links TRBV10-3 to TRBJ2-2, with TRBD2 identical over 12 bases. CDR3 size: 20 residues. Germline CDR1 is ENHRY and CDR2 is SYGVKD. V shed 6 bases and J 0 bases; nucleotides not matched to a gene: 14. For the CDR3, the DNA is TGTGCCATCAGCGCAGTGCCTAGCGGGGGGGCGCTTGCGAACACCGGGGAGCTGTTTGTT. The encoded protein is CAISAVPSGGALANTGELFV.

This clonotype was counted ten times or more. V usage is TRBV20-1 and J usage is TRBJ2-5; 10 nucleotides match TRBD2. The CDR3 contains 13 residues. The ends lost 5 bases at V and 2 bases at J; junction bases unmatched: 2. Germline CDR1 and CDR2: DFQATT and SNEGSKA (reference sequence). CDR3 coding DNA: TGCAGTGCTTTAGCGGGGGGTCAAGAGACCCAGTACTTC. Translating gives CSALAGGQETQYF.

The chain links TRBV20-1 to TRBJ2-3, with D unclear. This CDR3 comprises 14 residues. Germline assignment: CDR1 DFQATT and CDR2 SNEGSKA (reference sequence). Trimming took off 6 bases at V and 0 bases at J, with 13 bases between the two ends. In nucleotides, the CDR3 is TGCAGTGCCCGTAGAGTGGGAAGCACAGATACGCAGTATTTT. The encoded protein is CSARRVGSTDTQYF.

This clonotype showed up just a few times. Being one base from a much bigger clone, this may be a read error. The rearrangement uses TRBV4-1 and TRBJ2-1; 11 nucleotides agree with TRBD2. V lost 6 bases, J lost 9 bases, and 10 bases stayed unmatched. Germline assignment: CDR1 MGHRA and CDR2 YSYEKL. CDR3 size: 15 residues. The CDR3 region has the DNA TGCGCCAGCAGAAGCACAGGACTAGCGGGCAGTGAGCAGTTCTTC. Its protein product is CASRSTGLAGSEQFF.

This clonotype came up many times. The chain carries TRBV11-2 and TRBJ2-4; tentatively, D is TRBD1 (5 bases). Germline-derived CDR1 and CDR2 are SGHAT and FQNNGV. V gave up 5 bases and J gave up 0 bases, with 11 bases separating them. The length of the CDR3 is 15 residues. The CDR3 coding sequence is TGTGCCAGCAGCGAAAGGGGATTAGCCAAAAACATTCAGTACTTC. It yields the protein CASSERGLAKNIQYF.

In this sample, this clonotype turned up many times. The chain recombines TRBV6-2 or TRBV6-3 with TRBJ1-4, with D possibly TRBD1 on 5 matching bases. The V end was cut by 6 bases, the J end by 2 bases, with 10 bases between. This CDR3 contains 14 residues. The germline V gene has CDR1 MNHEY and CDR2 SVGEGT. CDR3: CASRGPGTNEKLFF. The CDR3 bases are TGTGCCAGCAGGGGCCCAGGGACTAATGAAAAACTGTTTTTT.

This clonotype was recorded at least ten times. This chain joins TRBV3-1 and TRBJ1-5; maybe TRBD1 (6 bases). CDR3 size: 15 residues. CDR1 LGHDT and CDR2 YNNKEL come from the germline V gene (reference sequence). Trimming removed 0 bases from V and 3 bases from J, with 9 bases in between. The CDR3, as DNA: TGTGCCAGCAGCCAAGACGGACAGCCCAATCAGCCCCAGCATTTT. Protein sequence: CASSQDGQPNQPQHF.

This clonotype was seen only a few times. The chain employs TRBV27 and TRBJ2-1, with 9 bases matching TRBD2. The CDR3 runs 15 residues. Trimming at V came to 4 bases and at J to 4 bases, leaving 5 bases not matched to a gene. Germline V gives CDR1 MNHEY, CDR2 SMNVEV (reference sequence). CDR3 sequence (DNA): TGTGCCAGCAGTTATCTTAGCGGGGGTTACAATGAGCAGTTCTTC. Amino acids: CASSYLSGGYNEQFF.

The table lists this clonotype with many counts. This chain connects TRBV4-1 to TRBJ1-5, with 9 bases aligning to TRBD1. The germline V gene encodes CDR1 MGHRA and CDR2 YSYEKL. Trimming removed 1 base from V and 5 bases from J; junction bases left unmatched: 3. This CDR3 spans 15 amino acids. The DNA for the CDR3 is TGCGCCAGCAGCCAAGGACAGGGGGTCCATCAGCCCCAGCATTTT. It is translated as CASSQGQGVHQPQHF.

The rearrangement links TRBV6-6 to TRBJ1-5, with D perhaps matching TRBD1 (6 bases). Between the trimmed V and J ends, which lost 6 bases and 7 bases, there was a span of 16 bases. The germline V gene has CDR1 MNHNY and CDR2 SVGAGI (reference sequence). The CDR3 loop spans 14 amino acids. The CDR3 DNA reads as TGTGCCAGCAGAAACGGACAGCAAGGACAGCCCCAGCATTTT. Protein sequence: CASRNGQQGQPQHF.

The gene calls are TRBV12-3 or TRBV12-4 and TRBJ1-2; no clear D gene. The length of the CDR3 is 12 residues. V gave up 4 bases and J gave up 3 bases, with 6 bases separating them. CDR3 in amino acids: CASSSQDYGYTF. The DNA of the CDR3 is TGTGCCAGCAGTTCCCAGGACTATGGCTACACCTTC.

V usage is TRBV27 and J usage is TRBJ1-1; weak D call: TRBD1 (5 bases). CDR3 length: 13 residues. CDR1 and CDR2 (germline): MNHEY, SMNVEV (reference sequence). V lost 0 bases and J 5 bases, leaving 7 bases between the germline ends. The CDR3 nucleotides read TGTGCCAGCAGTTTATCCCGACAGACTGAAGCTTTCTTT. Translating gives CASSLSRQTEAFF.

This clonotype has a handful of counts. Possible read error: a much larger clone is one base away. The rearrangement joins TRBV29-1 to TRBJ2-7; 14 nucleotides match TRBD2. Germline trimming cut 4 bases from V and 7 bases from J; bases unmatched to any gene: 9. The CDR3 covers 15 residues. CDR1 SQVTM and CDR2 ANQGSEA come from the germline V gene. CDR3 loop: CSVAGTSGSSYEQYF. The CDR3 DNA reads TGCAGCGTTGCCGGGACTAGCGGGAGTAGCTATGAGCAGTACTTC.

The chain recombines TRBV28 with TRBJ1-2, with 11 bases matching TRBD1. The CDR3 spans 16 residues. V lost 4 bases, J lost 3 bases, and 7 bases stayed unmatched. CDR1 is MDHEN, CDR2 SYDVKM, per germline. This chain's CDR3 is CASSYPGQGGYYGYTF. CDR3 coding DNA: TGTGCCAGCAGTTACCCGGGACAGGGGGGTTACTATGGCTACACCTTC.

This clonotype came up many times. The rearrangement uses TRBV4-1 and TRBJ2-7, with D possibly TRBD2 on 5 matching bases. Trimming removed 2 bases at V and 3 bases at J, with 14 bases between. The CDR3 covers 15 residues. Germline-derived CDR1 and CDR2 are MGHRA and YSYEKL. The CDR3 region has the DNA TGCGCCAGCAGCCAACGGACTGGCTCCTACTACGAGCAGTACTTC. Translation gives CASSQRTGSYYEQYF.

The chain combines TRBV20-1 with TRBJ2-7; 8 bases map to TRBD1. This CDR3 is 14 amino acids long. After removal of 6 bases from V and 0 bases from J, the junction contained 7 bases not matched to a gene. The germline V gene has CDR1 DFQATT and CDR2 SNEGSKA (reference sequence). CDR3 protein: CSALRTGSSYEQYF. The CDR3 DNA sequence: TGCAGTGCACTTAGGACAGGGAGCTCCTACGAGCAGTACTTC.

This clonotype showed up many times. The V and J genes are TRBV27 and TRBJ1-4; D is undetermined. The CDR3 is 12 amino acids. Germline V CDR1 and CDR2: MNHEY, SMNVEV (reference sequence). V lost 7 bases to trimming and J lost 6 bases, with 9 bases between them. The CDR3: CASTRDYEKLFF. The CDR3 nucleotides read TGTGCCAGCACCCGCGACTATGAAAAACTGTTTTTT.

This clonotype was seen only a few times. The chain's CDR3 is CASSQQGGNTEAFF. The CDR3 coding sequence is TGTGCCAGCAGTCAACAGGGAGGAAACACTGAAGCTTTCTTT. The V call is TRBV12-3 or TRBV12-4, the J call TRBJ1-1, with a weak D call TRBD1 (6 bases). V was cut by 5 bases and J by 2 bases, with 12 bases left in between. This CDR3 spans 14 amino acids.

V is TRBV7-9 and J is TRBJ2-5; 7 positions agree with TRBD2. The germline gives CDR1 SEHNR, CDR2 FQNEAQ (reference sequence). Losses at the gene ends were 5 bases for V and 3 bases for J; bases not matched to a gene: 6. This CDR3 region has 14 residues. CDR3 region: CASSPPTSEETQYF. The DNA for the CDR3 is TGTGCCAGCAGCCCGCCAACTAGCGAAGAGACCCAGTACTTC.

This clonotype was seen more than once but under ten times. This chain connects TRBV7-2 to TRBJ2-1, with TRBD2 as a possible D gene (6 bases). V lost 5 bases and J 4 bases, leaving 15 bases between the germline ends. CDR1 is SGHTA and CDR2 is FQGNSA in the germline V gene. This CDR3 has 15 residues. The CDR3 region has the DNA TGTGCCAGCAGCCCGGGACTCACCTATTACAATGAGCAGTTCTTC. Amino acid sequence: CASSPGLTYYNEQFF.

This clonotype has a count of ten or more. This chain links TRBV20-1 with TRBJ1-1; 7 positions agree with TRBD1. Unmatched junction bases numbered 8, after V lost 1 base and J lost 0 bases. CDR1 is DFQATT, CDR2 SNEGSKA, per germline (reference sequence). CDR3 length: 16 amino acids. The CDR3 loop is CSARVAPQGVNTEAFF. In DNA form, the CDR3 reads TGCAGTGCTAGAGTAGCCCCGCAGGGGGTGAACACTGAAGCTTTCTTT.